Listed below are T cell receptor beta chains from one sample, sequenced in a study of neurological immune-mediated disorders. In TCRdb, the 5' RACE reads were re-called with MiXCR into one record per CDR3 protein. The profile shows around 67,000 distinct CDR3 sequences, less than 5.5% of them singletons. Sequenced input: PBMCs. These receptors came from a man younger than 35 with multiple sclerosis. Each CDR3 is given with its conserved first and last residue. A D gene is named only where the DNA matches it firmly. Rows may omit the clone size; those that give it use once, few, many or a size class.

j_call | v_call | d_call | clone_size | cdr3_aa | cdr3_nt
TRBJ1-3 | TRBV20-1 | - | many | CSARGPSGNTIYF | TGCAGTGCTCGAGGCCCCTCTGGAAACACCATATATTTT
TRBJ1-3 | TRBV5-1 | TRBD1 | many | CASSLDQGGPGNTIYF | TGCGCCAGCAGCTTGGATCAGGGGGGGCCTGGAAACACCATATATTTT
TRBJ1-1 | TRBV2 | - | - | CASSTDGMNTEAFF | TGTGCCAGCAGTACCGACGGCATGAACACTGAAGCTTTCTTT
TRBJ2-3 | TRBV29-1 | TRBD1 | many | CSVAAGGGITDTQYF | TGCAGCGTGGCCGCAGGGGGCGGGATCACAGATACGCAGTATTTT
TRBJ2-7 | TRBV7-2 | - | - | CASSPLGPYEQYF | TGTGCCAGCAGCCCTCTCGGGCCCTACGAGCAGTACTTC
TRBJ2-2 | TRBV6-5 | - | many | CASSRGNTGELFF | TGTGCCAGCAGTCGGGGGAACACCGGGGAGCTGTTTTTT
TRBJ2-5 | TRBV20-1 | - | many | CSARGRLGRETQYF | TGCAGTGCTAGAGGGCGACTAGGGCGAGAGACCCAGTACTTC
TRBJ2-4 | TRBV10-2 | TRBD2 | many | CASSEELAGGVKNIQYF | TGCGCCAGCAGTGAGGAACTAGCGGGGGGTGTCAAAAACATTCAGTACTTC
TRBJ1-5 | TRBV12-3/TRBV12-4 | - | many | CASSLTPSNQPQNF | TGTGCCAGCAGTTTGACCCCTAGCAATCAGCCCCAGAATTTT
TRBJ2-1 | TRBV20-1 | - | many | CSARLIQRPFYNEQFF | TGCAGTGCTAGGTTAATACAGCGACCCTTTTACAATGAGCAGTTCTTC
TRBJ2-5 | TRBV18 | - | many | CASSPKLAGGSQETQYF | TGTGCCAGCTCACCCAAATTAGCCGGCGGCTCCCAAGAGACCCAGTACTTC
TRBJ2-1 | TRBV20-1 | - | many | CSARLRGAQFF | TGCAGTGCTAGACTCCGGGGGGCGCAGTTCTTC
TRBJ2-1 | TRBV12-3/TRBV12-4 | TRBD2 | many | CASSSRRREGNEQFF | TGTGCCAGCAGTTCGCGGAGGAGGGAGGGCAATGAGCAGTTCTTC
TRBJ1-1 | TRBV5-1 | TRBD1 | many | CASSLAGTGAAAFF | TGCGCCAGCAGCTTGGCCGGGACAGGGGCGGCAGCTTTCTTT
TRBJ1-1 | TRBV20-1 | - | many | CSARNLRHGAFF | TGCAGTGCGCGGAACCTCCGACACGGAGCTTTCTTT
TRBJ1-1 | TRBV4-3 | TRBD1 | many | CASSQKTGSGPEAFF | TGCGCCAGCAGCCAAAAGACAGGGAGCGGGCCTGAAGCTTTCTTT
TRBJ2-1 | TRBV9 | - | - | CASSVTAGRGNEQFF | TGTGCCAGCAGCGTAACGGCGGGAAGGGGCAATGAGCAGTTCTTC
TRBJ1-1 | TRBV10-3 | - | many | CAIRAVWNTEAFF | TGTGCCATCAGGGCTGTTTGGAACACTGAAGCTTTCTTT
TRBJ1-3 | TRBV6-1 | - | many | CASSGPGNTIYF | TGTGCCAGCAGCGGCCCCGGAAACACCATATATTTT
TRBJ1-5 | TRBV20-1 | TRBD1 | - | CSAGTAKVNQPQHF | TGCAGTGCTGGGACAGCTAAAGTCAATCAGCCCCAGCATTTT
TRBJ2-3 | TRBV5-5 | - | many | CASSGSAVTDTQYF | TGTGCCAGCAGCGGGTCGGCGGTCACAGATACGCAGTATTTT
TRBJ1-2 | TRBV7-2 | TRBD1 | many | CASSTRGQEFGYTF | TGTGCCAGCAGCACCCGGGGACAGGAGTTTGGCTACACCTTC